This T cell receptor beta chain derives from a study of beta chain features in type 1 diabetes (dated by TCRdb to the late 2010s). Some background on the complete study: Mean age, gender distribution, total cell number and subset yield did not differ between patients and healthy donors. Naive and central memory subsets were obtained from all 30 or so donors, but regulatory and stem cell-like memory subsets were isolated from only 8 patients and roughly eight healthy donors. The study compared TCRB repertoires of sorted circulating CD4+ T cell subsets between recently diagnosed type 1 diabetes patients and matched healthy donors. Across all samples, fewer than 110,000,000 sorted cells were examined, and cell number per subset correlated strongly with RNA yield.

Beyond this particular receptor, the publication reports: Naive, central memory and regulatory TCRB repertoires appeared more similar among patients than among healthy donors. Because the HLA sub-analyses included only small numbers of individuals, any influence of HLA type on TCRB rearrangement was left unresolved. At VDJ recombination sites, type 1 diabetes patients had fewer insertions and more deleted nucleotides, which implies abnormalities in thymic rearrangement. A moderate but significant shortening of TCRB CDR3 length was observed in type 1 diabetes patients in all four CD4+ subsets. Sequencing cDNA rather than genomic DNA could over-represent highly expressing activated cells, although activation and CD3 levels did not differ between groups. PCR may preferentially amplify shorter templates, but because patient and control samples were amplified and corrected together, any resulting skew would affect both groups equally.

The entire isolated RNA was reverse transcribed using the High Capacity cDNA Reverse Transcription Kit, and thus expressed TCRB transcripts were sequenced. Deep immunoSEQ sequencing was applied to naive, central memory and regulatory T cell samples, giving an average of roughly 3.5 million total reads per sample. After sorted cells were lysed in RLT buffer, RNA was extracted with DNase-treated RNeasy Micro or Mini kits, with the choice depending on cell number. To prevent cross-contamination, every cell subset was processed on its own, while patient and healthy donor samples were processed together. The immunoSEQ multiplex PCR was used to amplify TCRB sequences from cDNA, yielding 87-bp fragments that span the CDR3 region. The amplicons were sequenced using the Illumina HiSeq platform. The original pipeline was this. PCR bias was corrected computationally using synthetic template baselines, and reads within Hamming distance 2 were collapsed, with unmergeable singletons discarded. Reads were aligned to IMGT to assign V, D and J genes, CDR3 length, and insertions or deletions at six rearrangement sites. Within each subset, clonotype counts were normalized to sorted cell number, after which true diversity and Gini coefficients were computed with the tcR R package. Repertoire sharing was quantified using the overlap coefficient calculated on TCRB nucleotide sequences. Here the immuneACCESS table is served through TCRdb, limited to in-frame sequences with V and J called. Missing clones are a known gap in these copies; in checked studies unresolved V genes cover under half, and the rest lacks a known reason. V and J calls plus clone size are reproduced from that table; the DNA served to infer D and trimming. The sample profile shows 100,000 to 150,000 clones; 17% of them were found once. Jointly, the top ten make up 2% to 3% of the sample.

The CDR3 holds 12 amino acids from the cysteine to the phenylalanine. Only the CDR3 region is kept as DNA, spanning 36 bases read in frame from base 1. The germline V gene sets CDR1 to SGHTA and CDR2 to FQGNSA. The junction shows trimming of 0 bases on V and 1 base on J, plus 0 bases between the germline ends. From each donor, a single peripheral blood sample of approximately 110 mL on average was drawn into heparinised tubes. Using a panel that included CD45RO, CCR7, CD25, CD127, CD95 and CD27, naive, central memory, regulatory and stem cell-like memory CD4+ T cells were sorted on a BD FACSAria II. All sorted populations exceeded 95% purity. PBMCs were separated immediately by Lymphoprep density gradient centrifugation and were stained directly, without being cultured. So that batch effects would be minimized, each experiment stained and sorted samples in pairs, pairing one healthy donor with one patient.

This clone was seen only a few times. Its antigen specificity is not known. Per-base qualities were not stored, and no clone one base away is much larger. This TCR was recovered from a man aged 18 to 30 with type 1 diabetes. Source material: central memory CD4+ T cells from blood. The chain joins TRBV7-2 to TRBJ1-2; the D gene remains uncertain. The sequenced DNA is TGTGCCAGCAGCTTAGCTAACTATGGCTACACCTTC. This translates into CASSLANYGYTF. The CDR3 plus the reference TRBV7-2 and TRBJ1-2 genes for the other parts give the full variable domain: GAGVSQSPSNKVTEKGKDVELRCDPISGHTALYWYRQSLGQGLEFLIYFQGNSAPDKSGLPSDRFSAERTGGSVSTLTIQRTQQEDSAVYLCASSLANYGYTFGSGTRLTVV.